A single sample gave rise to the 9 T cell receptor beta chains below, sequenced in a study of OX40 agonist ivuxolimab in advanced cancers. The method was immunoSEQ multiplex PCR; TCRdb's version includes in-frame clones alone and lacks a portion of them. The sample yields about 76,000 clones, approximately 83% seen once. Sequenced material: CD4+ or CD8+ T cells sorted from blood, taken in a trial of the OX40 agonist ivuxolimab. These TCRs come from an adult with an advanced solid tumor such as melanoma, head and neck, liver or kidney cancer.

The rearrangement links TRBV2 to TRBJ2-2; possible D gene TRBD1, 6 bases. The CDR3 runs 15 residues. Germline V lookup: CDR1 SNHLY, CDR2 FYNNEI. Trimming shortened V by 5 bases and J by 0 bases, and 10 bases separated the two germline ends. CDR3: CASSSSGANTGELFF. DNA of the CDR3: TGTGCCAGCAGTAGTTCAGGGGCGAACACCGGGGAGCTGTTTTTT.

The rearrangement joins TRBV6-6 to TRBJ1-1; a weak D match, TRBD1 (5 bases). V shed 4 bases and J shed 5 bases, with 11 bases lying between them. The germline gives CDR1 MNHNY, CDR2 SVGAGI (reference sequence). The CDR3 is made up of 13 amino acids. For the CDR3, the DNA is TGTGCCAGCAGTTTATCGGGGGGGACTGAAGCTTTCTTT. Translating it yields CASSLSGGTEAFF.

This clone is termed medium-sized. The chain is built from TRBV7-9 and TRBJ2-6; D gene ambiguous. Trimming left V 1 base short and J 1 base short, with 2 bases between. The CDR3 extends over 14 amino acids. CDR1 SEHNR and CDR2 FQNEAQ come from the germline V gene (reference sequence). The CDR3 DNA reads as TGTGCCAGCAGCTTAGTTTCTGGGGCCAACGTCCTGACTTTC. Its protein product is CASSLVSGANVLTF. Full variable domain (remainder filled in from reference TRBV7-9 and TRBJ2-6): DTGVSQNPRHKITKRGQNVTFRCDPISEHNRLYWYRQTLGQGPEFLTYFQNEAQLEKSRLLSDRFSAERPKGSFSTLEIQRTEQGDSAMYLCASSLVSGANVLTFGAGSRLTVL.

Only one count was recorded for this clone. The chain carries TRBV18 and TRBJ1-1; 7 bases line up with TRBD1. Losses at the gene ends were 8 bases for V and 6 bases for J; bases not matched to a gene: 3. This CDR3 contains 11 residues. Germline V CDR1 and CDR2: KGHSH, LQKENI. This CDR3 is CASRDSPEAFF. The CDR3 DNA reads TGTGCCAGCCGGGACAGTCCTGAAGCTTTCTTT.

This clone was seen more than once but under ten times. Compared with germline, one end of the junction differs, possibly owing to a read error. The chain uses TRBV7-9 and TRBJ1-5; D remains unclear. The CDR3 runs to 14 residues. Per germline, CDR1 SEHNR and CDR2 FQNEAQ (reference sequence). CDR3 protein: CASGLGQSNQPQHF. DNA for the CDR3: TGTGCCAGCGGCTTAGGGCAAAGCAATCAGCCCCAGCATTTT.

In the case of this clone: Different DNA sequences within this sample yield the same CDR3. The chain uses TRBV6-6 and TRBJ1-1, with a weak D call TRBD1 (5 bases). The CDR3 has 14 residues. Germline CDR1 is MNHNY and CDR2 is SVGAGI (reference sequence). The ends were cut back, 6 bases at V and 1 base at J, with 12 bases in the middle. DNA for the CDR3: TGTGCCAGCAGATTACCCGGACAGAACACTGAAGCTTTCTTT. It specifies CASRLPGQNTEAFF.

CDR3 protein: CASSFSGRARSTDTQYF. Written as DNA, the CDR3 is TGTGCCAGCAGCTTTAGCGGGAGGGCCCGAAGCACAGATACGCAGTATTTT. The chain carries TRBV7-2 and TRBJ2-3, with 11 bases that match TRBD2. Germline lookup yields CDR1 SGHTA and CDR2 FQGNSA. This CDR3 has 17 residues. The junction had 5 bases not matched to a gene; V was cut back by 3 bases and J by 0 bases. Full variable domain (outside the CDR3, taken from reference TRBV7-2 and TRBJ2-3): GAGVSQSPSNKVTEKGKDVELRCDPISGHTALYWYRQSLGQGLEFLIYFQGNSAPDKSGLPSDRFSAERTGGSVSTLTIQRTQQEDSAVYLCASSFSGRARSTDTQYFGPGTRLTVL.

CDR3 protein: CASSVGTTDTQYF. CDR3 DNA sequence: TGTGCCAGCAGCGTAGGGACTACAGATACGCAGTATTTT. The rearrangement links TRBV9 to TRBJ2-3; tentatively, D is TRBD2 (5 bases). The CDR3 sequence is 13 residues long. Germline values: CDR1 SGDLS, CDR2 YYNGEE. The V end lost 0 bases, the J end lost 3 bases, and 5 bases lay between the germline ends. Variable domain in full (rest from reference TRBV9 and TRBJ2-3): DSGVTQTPKHLITATGQRVTLRCSPRSGDLSVYWYQQSLDQGLQFLIQYYNGEERAKGNILERFSAQQFPDLHSELNLSSLELGDSALYFCASSVGTTDTQYFGPGTRLTVL.

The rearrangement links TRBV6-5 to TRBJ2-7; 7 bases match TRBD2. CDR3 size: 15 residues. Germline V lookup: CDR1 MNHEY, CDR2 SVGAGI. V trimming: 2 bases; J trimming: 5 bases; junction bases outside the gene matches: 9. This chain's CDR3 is CASSYDSGGTNEQYF. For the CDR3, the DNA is TGTGCCAGCAGTTACGACTCGGGGGGAACGAACGAGCAGTACTTC.